Sequencing of this TCR beta chain was carried out in a study of circulating and synovial CD4+ cells in juvenile arthritis. Study results and limitations: CPL and bulk CD4 samples differed at least tenfold in T cell genomes. These repertoires were less diverse than bulk blood CD4 repertoires. The pathogenic-like versus bulk T cell difference escaped Vbeta family analysis. These blood cells shared more CDR3 sequences with synovium than bulk blood.

As for this clone: The target antigen is unknown.

Germline CDR1 and CDR2: SGHNT and YYREEE (reference sequence). Trimming took off 3 bases at V and 1 base at J, with 11 bases between the two ends. CDR3 size: 14 residues. The assay was immunoSEQ multiplex PCR, and TCRdb's table has in-frame clones only and misses some. This table has about 34,000 clones, around 95% appearing once. The sample taken for sequencing was CD4+ T cells from blood. V is TRBV5-4 and J is TRBJ2-7; maybe TRBD2 (5 bases). The receptor was derived from a human donor with juvenile idiopathic arthritis. CDR3 coding DNA: TGTGCCAGCAGCTCGGTAGGGAGATCCTACGAGCAGTACTTC. Its protein product is CASSSVGRSYEQYF.